This T cell receptor (beta chain) stems from a study of Graves' ophthalmopathy and Graves' hyperthyroidism. Trimming shortened V by 1 base and J by 2 bases, and 6 bases separated the two germline ends. Per the germline V gene, CDR1 is GTSNPN and CDR2 is SVGIG (reference sequence). The CDR3 is made up of 12 amino acids. The sample holds many counts of this clonotype. Its cognate antigen is unknown. The sequenced template was RNA, covering the TCR beta CDR3 region. Following a first-round RT-PCR that used HTBI primers, a second-round multiplex PCR was carried out. Via MiXCR, TCRdb re-called the multiplex PCR reads, giving one row per CDR3 protein. The table includes some 200,000 distinct CDR3 sequences, roughly 29% detected once. General study findings and limits: Most thyroid clonotypes with frequency above 0.001 were detected in blood too. The model flagged ophthalmopathy progression at over 60% sensitivity and around 72% specificity.

Sample: peripheral blood. This chain uses TRBV30 with TRBJ2-7, with D unclear. This TCR was recovered from a man between 50 and 59 years old with Graves' ophthalmopathy. The CDR3 loop reads CAWSDSTYEQYF. In nucleotides, the CDR3 is TGTGCCTGGAGTGACAGCACCTACGAGCAGTACTTC. Together with reference TRBV30 and TRBJ2-7, the CDR3 gives the full variable domain: SQTIHQWPATLVQPVGSPLSLECTVEGTSNPNLYWYRQAAGRGLQLLFYSVGIGQISSEVPQNLSASRPQDRQFILSSKKLLLSDSGFYLCAWSDSTYEQYFGPGTRLTVT.